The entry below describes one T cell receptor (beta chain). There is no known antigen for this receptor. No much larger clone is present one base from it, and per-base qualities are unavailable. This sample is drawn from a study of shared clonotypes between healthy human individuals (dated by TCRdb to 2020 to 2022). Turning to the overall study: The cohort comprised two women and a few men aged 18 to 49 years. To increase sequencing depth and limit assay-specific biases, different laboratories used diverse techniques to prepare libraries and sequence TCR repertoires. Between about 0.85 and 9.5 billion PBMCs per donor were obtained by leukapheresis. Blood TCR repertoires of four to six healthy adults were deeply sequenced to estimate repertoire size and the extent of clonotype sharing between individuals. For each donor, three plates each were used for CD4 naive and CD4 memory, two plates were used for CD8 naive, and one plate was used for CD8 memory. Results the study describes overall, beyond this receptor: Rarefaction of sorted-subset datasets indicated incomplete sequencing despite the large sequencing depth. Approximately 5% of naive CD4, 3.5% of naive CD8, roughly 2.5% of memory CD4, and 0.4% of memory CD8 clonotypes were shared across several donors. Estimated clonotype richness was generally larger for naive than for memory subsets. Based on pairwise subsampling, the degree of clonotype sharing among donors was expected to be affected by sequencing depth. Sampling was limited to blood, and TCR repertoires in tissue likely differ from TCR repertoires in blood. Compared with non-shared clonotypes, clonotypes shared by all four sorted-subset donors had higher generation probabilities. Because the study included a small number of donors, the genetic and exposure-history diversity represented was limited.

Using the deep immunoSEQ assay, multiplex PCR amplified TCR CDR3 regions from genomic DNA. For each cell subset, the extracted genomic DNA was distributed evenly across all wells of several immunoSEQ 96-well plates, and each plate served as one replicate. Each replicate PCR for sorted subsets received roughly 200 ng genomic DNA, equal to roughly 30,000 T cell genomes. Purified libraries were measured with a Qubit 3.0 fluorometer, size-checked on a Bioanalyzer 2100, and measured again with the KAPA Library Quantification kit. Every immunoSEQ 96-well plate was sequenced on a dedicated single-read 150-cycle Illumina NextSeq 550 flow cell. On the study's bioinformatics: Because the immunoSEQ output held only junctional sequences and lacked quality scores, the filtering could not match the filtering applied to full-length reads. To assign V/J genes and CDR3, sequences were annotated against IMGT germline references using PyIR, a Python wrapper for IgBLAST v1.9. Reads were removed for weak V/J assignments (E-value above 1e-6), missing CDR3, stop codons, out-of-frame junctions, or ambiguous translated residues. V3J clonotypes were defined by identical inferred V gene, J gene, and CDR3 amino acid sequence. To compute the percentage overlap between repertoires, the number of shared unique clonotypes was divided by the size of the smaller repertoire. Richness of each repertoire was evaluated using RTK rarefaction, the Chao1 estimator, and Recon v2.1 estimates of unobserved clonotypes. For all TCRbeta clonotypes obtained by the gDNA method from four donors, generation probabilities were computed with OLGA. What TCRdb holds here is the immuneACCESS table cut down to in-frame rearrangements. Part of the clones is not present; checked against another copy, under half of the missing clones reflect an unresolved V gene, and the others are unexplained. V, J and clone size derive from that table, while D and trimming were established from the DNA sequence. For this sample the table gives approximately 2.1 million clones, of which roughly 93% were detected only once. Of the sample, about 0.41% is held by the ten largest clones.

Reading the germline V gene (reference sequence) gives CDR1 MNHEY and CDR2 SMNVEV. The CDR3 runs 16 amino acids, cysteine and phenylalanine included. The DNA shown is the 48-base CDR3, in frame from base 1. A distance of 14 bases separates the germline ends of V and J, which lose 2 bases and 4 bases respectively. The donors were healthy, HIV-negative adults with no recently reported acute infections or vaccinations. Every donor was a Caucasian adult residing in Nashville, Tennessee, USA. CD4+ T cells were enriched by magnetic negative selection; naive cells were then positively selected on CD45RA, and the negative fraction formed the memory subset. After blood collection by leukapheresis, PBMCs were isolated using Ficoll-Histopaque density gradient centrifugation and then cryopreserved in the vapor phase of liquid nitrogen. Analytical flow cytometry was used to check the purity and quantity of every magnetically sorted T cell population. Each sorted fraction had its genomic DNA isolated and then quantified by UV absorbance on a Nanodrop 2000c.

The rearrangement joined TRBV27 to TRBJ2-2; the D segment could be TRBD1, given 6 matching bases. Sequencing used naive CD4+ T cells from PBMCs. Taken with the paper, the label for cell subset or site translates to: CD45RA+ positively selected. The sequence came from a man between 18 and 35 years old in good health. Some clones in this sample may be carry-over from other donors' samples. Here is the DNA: TGTGCCAGCAGTTTAGACAGGCAAACGATCACCGGGGAGCTGTTTTTT. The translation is CASSLDRQTITGELFF.